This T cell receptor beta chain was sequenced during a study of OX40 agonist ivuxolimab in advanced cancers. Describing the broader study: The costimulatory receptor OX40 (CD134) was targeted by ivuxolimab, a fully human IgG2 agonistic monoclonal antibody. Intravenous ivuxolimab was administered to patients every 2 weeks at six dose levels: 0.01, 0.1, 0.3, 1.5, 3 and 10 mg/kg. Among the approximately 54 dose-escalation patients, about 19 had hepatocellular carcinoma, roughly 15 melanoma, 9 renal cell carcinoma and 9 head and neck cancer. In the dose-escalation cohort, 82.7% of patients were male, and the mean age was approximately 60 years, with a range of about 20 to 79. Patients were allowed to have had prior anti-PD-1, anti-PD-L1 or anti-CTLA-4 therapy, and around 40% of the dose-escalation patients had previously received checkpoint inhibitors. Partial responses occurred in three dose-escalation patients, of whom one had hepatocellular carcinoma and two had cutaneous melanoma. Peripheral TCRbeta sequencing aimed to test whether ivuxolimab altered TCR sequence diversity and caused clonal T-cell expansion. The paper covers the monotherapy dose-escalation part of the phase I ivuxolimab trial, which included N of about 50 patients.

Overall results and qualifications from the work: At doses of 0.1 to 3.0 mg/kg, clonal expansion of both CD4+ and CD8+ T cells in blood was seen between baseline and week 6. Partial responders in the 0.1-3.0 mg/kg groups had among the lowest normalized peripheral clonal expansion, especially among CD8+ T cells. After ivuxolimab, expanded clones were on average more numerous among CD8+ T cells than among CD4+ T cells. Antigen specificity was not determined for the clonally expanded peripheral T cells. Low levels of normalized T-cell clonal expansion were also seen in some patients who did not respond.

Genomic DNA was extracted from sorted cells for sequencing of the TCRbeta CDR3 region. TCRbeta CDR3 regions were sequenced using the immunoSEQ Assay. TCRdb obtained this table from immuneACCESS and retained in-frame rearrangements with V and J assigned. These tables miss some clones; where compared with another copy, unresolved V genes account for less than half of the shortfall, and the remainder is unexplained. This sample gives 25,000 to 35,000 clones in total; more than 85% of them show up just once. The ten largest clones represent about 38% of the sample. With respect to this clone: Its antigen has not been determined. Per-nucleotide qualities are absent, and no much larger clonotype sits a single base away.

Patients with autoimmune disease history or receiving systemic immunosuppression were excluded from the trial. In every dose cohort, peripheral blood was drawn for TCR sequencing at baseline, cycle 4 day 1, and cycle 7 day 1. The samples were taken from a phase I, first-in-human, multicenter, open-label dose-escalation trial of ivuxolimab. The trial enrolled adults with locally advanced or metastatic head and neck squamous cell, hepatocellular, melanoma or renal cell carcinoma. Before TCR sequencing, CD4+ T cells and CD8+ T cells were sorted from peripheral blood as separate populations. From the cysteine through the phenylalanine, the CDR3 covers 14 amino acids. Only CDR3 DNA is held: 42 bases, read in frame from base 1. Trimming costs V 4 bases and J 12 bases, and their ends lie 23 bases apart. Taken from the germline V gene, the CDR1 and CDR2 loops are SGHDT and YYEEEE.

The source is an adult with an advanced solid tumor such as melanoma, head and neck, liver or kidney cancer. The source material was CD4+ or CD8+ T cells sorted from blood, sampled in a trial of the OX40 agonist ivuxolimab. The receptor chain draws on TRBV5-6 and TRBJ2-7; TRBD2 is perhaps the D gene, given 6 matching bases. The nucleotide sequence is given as TGTGCCAGCAGCGGTCTGCGGGAATGGATGGAACCGTACTTC. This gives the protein CASSGLREWMEPYF.